The 6 T cell receptor beta chains presented below share a single source sample, sequenced in a study of blood T cell repertoires in COVID-19. Method: immunoSEQ multiplex PCR; TCRdb's copy keeps in-frame clones and lacks some. Among some 340,000 clones listed, more than 85% were seen once. Sequenced material: PBMCs or T cells enriched from blood (not recorded which). Receptors were obtained from a woman in her 30s who had been exposed to COVID-19.

This clone was recorded only once. The gene calls are TRBV11-2 and TRBJ2-7, with D possibly being TRBD1 (5 bases). This CDR3 is built from 15 residues. V lost 0 bases to trimming and J lost 2 bases, with 11 bases between them. Germline V lookup: CDR1 SGHAT, CDR2 FQNNGV. For the CDR3, the DNA is TGTGCCAGCAGCTTAGACTCTCAGGGTCCCTACGAGCAGTACTTC. Protein: CASSLDSQGPYEQYF.

The chain joins TRBV9 to TRBJ1-2; no definite D call. The CDR3 loop spans 14 amino acids. V gave up 0 bases and J gave up 2 bases, with 8 bases separating them. Germline V gene lookup returns CDR1 SGDLS and CDR2 YYNGEE. The CDR3 DNA sequence: TGTGCCAGCAGCGTAGACACAGCCAACTATGGCTACACCTTC. Its translation is CASSVDTANYGYTF.

A single count supports this clone. V gene TRBV19 combines with J gene TRBJ1-4; 7 bases align to TRBD1. The CDR3 is made up of 15 amino acids. From germline, CDR1 is LNHDA and CDR2 SQIVND (reference sequence). J lost 7 bases, V lost 5 bases, and 10 bases had no gene match. The CDR3 here is CASSVLGTVSEKLFF. In DNA, the CDR3 is TGTGCCAGTAGTGTTCTCGGGACAGTGAGTGAAAAACTGTTTTTT. The entire variable domain, with the rest obtained from reference TRBV19 and TRBJ1-4, is as follows: DGGITQSPKYLFRKEGQNVTLSCEQNLNHDAMYWYRQDPGQGLRLIYYSQIVNDFQKGDIAEGYSVSREKKESFPLTVTSAQKNPTAFYLCASSVLGTVSEKLFFGSGTQLSVL.

The CDR3 DNA reads TGTGCCAGCAGTTATACCCTGGGCAGCAATCAGCCCCAGCATTTT. The encoded protein is CASSYTLGSNQPQHF. The chain combines TRBV6-2 or TRBV6-3 with TRBJ1-5; D is undetermined. CDR3 length: 15 residues. V lost 3 bases and J lost 1, with 10 bases in between. The germline V gene has CDR1 MNHEY and CDR2 SVGEGT.

This clone was seen only once. V is TRBV4-3 and J is TRBJ1-6; the match to TRBD1 covers 9 bases. V was clipped by 4 bases and J by 4 bases; unmatched bases: 5. CDR1 is LGHNA, CDR2 YSLEER, per germline. The CDR3 runs to 16 residues. CDR3: CASSLRDRAYNSPLHF. CDR3 DNA sequence: TGCGCCAGCAGCCTCCGGGACAGGGCATATAATTCACCCCTCCACTTT.

This chain links TRBV11-2 with TRBJ1-2; 7 positions match TRBD1. The CDR3 is 14 amino acids. After removal of 1 base from V and 4 bases from J, the junction contained 3 bases not matched to a gene. The germline CDR1 and CDR2 sequences are SGHAT and FQNNGV. CDR3 amino acids: CASSLVRDSYGYTF. DNA of the CDR3: TGTGCCAGCAGCTTAGTAAGGGACAGCTATGGCTACACCTTC.